The 12 T cell receptor beta chains below all came from one sample that was sequenced in a study of CD4+ T cells in melanoma. Some clones are missing from TCRdb's copy, which holds only in-frame ones; the method was immunoSEQ multiplex PCR. Of more than 110,000 clones listed, 92% were seen once; the top ten hold more than 1.5%. The receptors here all came from a human donor with melanoma.

The chain employs TRBV6-5 and TRBJ1-6; possibly TRBD1 for D (5 bases). The CDR3 has 15 amino acids. The germline V gene encodes CDR1 MNHEY and CDR2 SVGAGI. Between the trimmed V and J ends, which lost 0 bases and 12 bases, there was a span of 15 bases. The CDR3 DNA sequence: TGTGCCAGCAGTTACTCGACAGACGGGGGGGGACCCCTCCACTTT. This translates into CASSYSTDGGGPLHF.

The rearrangement uses TRBV6-1 and TRBJ2-5; TRBD2 is a possible D gene (6 bases). CDR1 MNHNS and CDR2 SASEGT come from the germline V gene. V was trimmed by 4 bases and J by 4 bases, leaving 10 bases between them. The CDR3 is 13 amino acids. The CDR3 loop reads CASSVRGGETQYF. As DNA, the CDR3 is TGTGCCAGCAGTGTTCGGGGAGGAGAGACCCAGTACTTC.

The sample holds one count of this clone. The chain uses TRBV6-1 and TRBJ1-2; D unclear. V dropped 0 bases and J dropped 9 bases, with 14 bases sitting between them. The germline gives CDR1 MNHNS, CDR2 SASEGT. The CDR3 extends over 14 amino acids. The CDR3 DNA is TGTGCCAGCAGTGAAGCGCTGTTATTTAGGCGCTACACCTTC. It encodes CASSEALLFRRYTF.

Here the CDR3 DNA reads TGTGCCAGCAGCCCGACAGGGGCCTTCTACGAGCAGTACTTC. Its translation is CASSPTGAFYEQYF. The chain combines TRBV5-6 with TRBJ2-7; TRBD1 agrees at 8 bases. Per germline, CDR1 SGHDT and CDR2 YYEEEE. The CDR3 runs to 14 residues. The V gene end was trimmed by 4 bases and the J gene end by 3 bases; junction bases not matched to a gene: 6.

V gene TRBV7-9 combines with J gene TRBJ2-2; D is unclear. The ends were cut back, 2 bases at V and 4 bases at J, with 8 bases in the middle. CDR1 and CDR2 from the germline V gene are SEHNR and FQNEAQ (reference sequence). This CDR3 region has 14 residues. This CDR3 is CASSLSGSTGELFF. The DNA of the CDR3 is TGTGCCAGCAGCTTAAGTGGCAGCACCGGGGAGCTGTTTTTT.

The rearrangement uses TRBV14 and TRBJ2-2; D remains unclear. CDR1 SGHDN and CDR2 FVKESK come from the germline V gene. V lost 8 bases and J 5 bases, leaving 15 bases between the germline ends. The CDR3 loop spans 14 amino acids. For the CDR3, the DNA is TGTGCCAGCGGCAACCTAGTGGTGACCGGGGAGCTGTTTTTT. It specifies CASGNLVVTGELFF.

This clone was detected only once. The DNA of the CDR3 is TGTGCCAGCAGTTTTGGCCGGGTTGCAGGCTCACCCCTCCACTTT. It specifies CASSFGRVAGSPLHF. The chain carries TRBV27 and TRBJ1-6; D gene unclear. Per germline, CDR1 MNHEY and CDR2 SMNVEV (reference sequence). Trimming stripped 3 bases from V and 10 bases from J, with 16 bases between. The CDR3 sequence is 15 residues long.

This clone was recorded only once. The chain is built from TRBV29-1 and TRBJ2-5; 13 nucleotides agree with TRBD2. V lost 8 bases, J lost 3 bases, and 3 bases stayed unmatched. Germline values: CDR1 SQVTM, CDR2 ANQGSEA. The CDR3 runs to 13 residues. In DNA form, the CDR3 reads TGCAGCTCCGGACTAGCGGGGGAAGAGACCCAGTACTTC. This gives the protein CSSGLAGEETQYF.

V is TRBV30 and J is TRBJ2-1, with D perhaps TRBD2 (7 bases). CDR1 GTSNPN and CDR2 SVGIG come from the germline V gene (reference sequence). The CDR3 consists of 14 residues. V was clipped by 1 base and J by 10 bases, with 17 bases between them. DNA of the CDR3: TGTGCCTGGAGTGAGATAGACTGGGGGGGCGAGCAGTTCTTC. Translating gives CAWSEIDWGGEQFF.

This chain uses TRBV29-1 with TRBJ1-3, with D possibly matching TRBD1 (6 bases). The V and J ends lost 6 bases and 2 bases respectively, with 8 bases between them. CDR1 is SQVTM, CDR2 ANQGSEA, per germline. The CDR3 extends over 12 amino acids. This CDR3 is CSVRTAGNTIYF. The CDR3 nucleotides are TGCAGCGTGAGGACAGCTGGAAACACCATATATTTT. The full variable domain, in which reference TRBV29-1 and TRBJ1-3 provide the parts outside the CDR3, is SAVISQKPSRDICQRGTSLTIQCQVDSQVTMMFWYRQQPGQSLTLIATANQGSEATYESGFVIDKFPISRPNLTFSTLTVSNMSPEDSSIYLCSVRTAGNTIYFGEGSWLTVV.

This chain connects TRBV5-1 to TRBJ2-3; a possible D gene is TRBD2 (6 bases). V lost 7 bases, J lost 2 bases, and 17 bases lay in between. Germline CDR1 reads SGHRS; CDR2 reads YFSETQ. This CDR3 is 15 amino acids long. The CDR3 nucleotides are TGCGCCAGCTCATCACTCGGGGGAAACACAGATACGCAGTATTTT. It specifies CASSSLGGNTDTQYF.

This clone is a singleton in its sample. V gene TRBV4-2 combines with J gene TRBJ1-1; D is perhaps TRBD1 (5 bases). V lost 2 bases to trimming and J lost 3 bases, with 13 bases between them. Germline V gives CDR1 LGHNA, CDR2 YNFKEQ. The CDR3 spans 15 residues. The CDR3 nucleotides are TGTGCCAGCAGCCAACTCGTACGGGGGTACACTGAAGCTTTCTTT. Amino acids: CASSQLVRGYTEAFF.